These 9 T cell receptor beta chains originate from one sample sequenced in a study of patients and donors after allogeneic stem cell transplantation. From the RT-PCR reads, TCRdb called clonotypes with MiXCR, one entry per CDR3 protein. The table lists 200,000 to 250,000 distinct CDR3 sequences, around 14% of them singletons. Sequencing was done on a sample of blood, either unsorted or a sorted T cell fraction (not recorded which). The receptors stem from a human donor who was either an allogeneic HSCT recipient or a stem cell or donor lymphocyte infusion donor (not recorded which). It is not recorded whose cells these are; they may come from a transplant donor.

The table lists this clonotype with a few counts. The chain recombines TRBV23-1 with TRBJ2-4, with 9 bases lining up with TRBD1. TRBV23-1 counts as an open reading frame of uncertain function. The V segment lost 8 bases and the J segment 2 bases; nucleotides outside the gene matches: 13. The CDR3 is made up of 17 amino acids. The DNA of the CDR3 is TGCGCCAGCGGGTCGGGACAGGGCGGAGGAACCAAAAACATTCAGTACTTC. As protein: CASGSGQGGGTKNIQYF.

This clonotype turned up a few times. V and J are TRBV7-9 and TRBJ1-1; maybe TRBD1 (5 bases). CDR3 length: 14 amino acids. V lost 4 bases to trimming and J lost 4 bases, with 13 bases between them. Germline assignment: CDR1 SEHNR and CDR2 FQNEAQ (reference sequence). The CDR3 is CASSWIGGGTEAFF. CDR3 coding DNA: TGTGCCAGCAGCTGGATTGGGGGGGGCACTGAAGCTTTCTTT.

The chain employs TRBV9 and TRBJ2-7; D unclear. The V gene's germline CDR1 is SGDLS and CDR2 YYNGEE. Trimming shortened V by 2 bases and J by 2 bases, and 11 bases separated the two germline ends. The CDR3 extends over 14 amino acids. CDR3 region: CASSVTFGPYEQYF. DNA of the CDR3: TGTGCCAGCAGCGTCACATTCGGACCCTACGAGCAGTACTTC.

In this sample, this clonotype turned up a few times. This chain connects TRBV7-8 to TRBJ2-3; the match to TRBD2 covers 10 bases. CDR3 length: 16 residues. V shed 3 bases, J shed 2 bases, and the junction held 5 bases outside the gene matches. Germline CDR1 reads SGHVS; CDR2 reads FQNEAQ. CDR3 loop: CASSFRLAGPTDTQYF. DNA for the CDR3: TGTGCCAGCAGCTTCAGACTAGCGGGCCCCACAGATACGCAGTATTTT.

The CDR3 loop reads CSAHPMTGGDGKLFF. The CDR3 nucleotides are TGCAGTGCTCATCCCATGACAGGGGGGGACGGAAAACTGTTTTTT. The rearrangement uses TRBV20-1 and TRBJ1-4; 9 nucleotides line up with TRBD1. The CDR3 extends over 15 amino acids. The germline CDR1 and CDR2 sequences are DFQATT and SNEGSKA (reference sequence). The J segment lost 10 bases and the V segment lost 5 bases, leaving 14 bases of the junction unmatched.

This clonotype was observed at least ten times. V usage is TRBV2 and J usage is TRBJ1-1; TRBD1 matches at 8 bases. The CDR3 contains 14 residues. The trim removed 6 bases at V and 2 bases at J, leaving 5 bases unmatched. Germline CDR1 reads SNHLY; CDR2 reads FYNNEI. CDR3 sequence: CASSGTGANTEAFF. The CDR3, as DNA: TGTGCCAGCAGCGGGACAGGAGCTAACACTGAAGCTTTCTTT.

This clonotype was seen a few times. This chain joins TRBV7-9 and TRBJ1-1; weak D call: TRBD1 (5 bases). CDR1 SEHNR and CDR2 FQNEAQ come from the germline V gene (reference sequence). The ends were cut back, 1 base at V and 6 bases at J, with 15 bases in the middle. The CDR3 runs 15 residues. As DNA, the CDR3 is TGTGCCAGCAGCTTAGTGGTAGGGGCGATCCCTGAAGCTTTCTTT. This translates into CASSLVVGAIPEAFF.

V usage is TRBV16 and J usage is TRBJ1-1, with 8 bases aligning to TRBD1. V trimming: 4 bases; J trimming: 5 bases; junction bases outside the gene matches: 9. Germline V CDR1 and CDR2: KGHSY, FQNENV. CDR3 length: 15 amino acids. The CDR3 nucleotides are TGTGCCAGCAGCCGGGGAGACAGGGGAGGAACTGAAGCTTTCTTT. As protein: CASSRGDRGGTEAFF.

The chain recombines TRBV20-1 with TRBJ2-7; D remains unclear. V was cut by 5 bases and J by 0 bases, with 11 bases left in between. This CDR3 has 13 residues. Germline loops: CDR1 DFQATT, CDR2 SNEGSKA (reference sequence). The CDR3 DNA is TGCAGTGCTTACGAAAGGAGCTCCTACGAGCAGTACTTC. Its protein product is CSAYERSSYEQYF.